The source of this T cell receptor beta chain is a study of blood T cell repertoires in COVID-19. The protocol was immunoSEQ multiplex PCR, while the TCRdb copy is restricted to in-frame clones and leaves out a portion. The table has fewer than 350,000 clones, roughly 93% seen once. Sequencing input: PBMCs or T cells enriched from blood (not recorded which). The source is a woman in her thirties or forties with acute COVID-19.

CDR3 bases: TGTGCCAGCAGTGACCGGACAGGGCCGTTCTTC. Translated: CASSDRTGPFF. V is TRBV2 and J is TRBJ2-1; 8 positions agree with TRBD1. CDR1 and CDR2 (germline): SNHLY, FYNNEI. The CDR3 loop spans 11 amino acids. The V segment lost 3 bases and the J segment 15 bases; nucleotides outside the gene matches: 4.